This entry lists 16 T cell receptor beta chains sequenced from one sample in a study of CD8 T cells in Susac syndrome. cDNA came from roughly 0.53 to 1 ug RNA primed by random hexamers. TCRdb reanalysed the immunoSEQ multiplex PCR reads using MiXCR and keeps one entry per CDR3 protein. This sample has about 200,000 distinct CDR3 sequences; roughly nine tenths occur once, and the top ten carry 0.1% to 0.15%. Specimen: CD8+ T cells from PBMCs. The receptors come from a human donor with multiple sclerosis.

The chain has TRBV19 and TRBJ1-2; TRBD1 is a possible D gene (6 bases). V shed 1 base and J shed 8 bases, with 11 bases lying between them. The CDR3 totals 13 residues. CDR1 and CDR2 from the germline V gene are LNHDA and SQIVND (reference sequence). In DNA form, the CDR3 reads TGTGCCAGTAGTATAGGAACAGGGAACGGCTACACCTTC. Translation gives CASSIGTGNGYTF.

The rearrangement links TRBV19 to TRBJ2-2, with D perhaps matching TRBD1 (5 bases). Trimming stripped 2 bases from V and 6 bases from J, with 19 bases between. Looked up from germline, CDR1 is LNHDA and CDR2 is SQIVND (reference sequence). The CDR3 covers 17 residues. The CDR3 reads CASSIPSAGYRPGELFF. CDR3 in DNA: TGTGCCAGTAGTATACCCTCCGCAGGGTATAGGCCCGGGGAGCTGTTTTTT.

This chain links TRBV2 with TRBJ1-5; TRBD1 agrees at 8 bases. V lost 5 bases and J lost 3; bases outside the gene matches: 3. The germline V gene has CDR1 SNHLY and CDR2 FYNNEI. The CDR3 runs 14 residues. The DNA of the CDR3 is TGTGCCAGCAGTCGGACAGGGAACAATCAGCCCCAGCATTTT. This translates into CASSRTGNNQPQHF.

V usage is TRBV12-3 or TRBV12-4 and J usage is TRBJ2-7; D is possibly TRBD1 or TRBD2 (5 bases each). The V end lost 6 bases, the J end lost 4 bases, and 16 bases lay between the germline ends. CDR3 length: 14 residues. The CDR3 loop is CASSTRDGFYEQYF. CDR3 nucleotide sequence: TGTGCCAGCAGCACAAGGGACGGCTTTTACGAGCAGTACTTC.

The CDR3 is CATSDARGSPLHF. In nucleotides, the CDR3 is TGTGCCACCAGTGATGCGAGGGGGTCACCCCTCCACTTT. This chain links TRBV24-1 with TRBJ1-6; D is possibly TRBD1 (6 bases). The CDR3 length is 13 residues. Germline V gene data show CDR1 as KGHDR and CDR2 as SFDVKD. Deletions cut 3 bases from V and 10 bases from J, with 9 bases between.

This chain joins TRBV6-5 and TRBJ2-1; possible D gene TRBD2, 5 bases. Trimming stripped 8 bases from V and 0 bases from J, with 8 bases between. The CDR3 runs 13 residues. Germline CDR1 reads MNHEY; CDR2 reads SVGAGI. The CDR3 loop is CASGLDSYNEQFF. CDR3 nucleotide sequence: TGTGCCAGCGGACTCGACTCCTACAATGAGCAGTTCTTC.

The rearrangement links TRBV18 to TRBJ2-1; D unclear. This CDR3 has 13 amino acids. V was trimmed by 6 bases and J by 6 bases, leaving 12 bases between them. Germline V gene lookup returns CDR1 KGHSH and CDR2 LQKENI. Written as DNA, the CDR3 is TGTGCCAGCTCCCTTTCATACCCCAATGAGCAGTTCTTC. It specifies CASSLSYPNEQFF.

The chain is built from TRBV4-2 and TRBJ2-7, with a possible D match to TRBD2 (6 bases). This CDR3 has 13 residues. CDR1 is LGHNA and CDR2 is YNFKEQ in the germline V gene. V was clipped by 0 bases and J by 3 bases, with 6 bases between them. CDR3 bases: TGTGCCAGCAGCCAAGACGGGGGCTACGAGCAGTACTTC. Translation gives CASSQDGGYEQYF.

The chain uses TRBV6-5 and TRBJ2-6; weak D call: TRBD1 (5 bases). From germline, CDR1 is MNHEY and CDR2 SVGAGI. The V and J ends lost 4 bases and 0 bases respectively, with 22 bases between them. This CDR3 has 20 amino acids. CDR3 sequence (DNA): TGTGCCAGCAGTTTACTCCCCCCCACTGGGGCGACCTCTGGGGCCAACGTCCTGACTTTC. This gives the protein CASSLLPPTGATSGANVLTF.

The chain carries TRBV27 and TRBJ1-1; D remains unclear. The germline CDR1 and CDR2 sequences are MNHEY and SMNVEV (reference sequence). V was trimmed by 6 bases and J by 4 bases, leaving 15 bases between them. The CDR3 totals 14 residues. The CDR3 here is CASSPGGVGTEAFF. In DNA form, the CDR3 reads TGTGCCAGCAGCCCGGGTGGAGTCGGCACTGAAGCTTTCTTT.

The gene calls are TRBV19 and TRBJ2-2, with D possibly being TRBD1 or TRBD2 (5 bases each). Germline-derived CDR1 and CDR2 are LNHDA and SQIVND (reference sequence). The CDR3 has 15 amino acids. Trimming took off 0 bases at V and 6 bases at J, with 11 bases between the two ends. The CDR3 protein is CASSIDEGRAGELFF. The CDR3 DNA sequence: TGTGCCAGTAGTATAGATGAGGGCAGGGCCGGGGAGCTGTTTTTT.

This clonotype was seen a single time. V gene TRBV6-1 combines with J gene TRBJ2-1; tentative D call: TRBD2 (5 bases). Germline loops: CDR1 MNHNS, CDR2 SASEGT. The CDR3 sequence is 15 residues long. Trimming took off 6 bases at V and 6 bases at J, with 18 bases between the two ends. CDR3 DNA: TGTGCCAGCAGCCCCCCGCGAGGGTGGGGCAATGAGCAGTTCTTC. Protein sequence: CASSPPRGWGNEQFF.

The CDR3 reads CASSDSSAGELFF. CDR3 coding DNA: TGTGCCAGCAGTGACTCGAGTGCCGGGGAGCTGTTTTTT. The J gene is TRBJ2-2, the V gene TRBV6-4; D is unclear. Germline CDR1 is MRHNA and CDR2 is SNTAGT. Trimming shortened V by 0 bases and J by 6 bases, and 5 bases separated the two germline ends. The CDR3 runs 13 residues.

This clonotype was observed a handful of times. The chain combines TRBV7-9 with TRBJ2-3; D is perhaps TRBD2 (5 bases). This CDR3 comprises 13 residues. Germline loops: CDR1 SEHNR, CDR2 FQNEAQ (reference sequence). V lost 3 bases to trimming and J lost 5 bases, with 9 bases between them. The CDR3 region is CASSLVAGDTQYF. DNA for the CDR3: TGTGCCAGCAGCTTGGTGGCGGGAGATACGCAGTATTTT.

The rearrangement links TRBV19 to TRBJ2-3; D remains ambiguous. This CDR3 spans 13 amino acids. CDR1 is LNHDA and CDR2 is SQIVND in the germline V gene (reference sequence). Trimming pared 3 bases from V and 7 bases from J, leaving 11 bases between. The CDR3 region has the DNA TGTGCCAGTAGTATCAGCCAAGGGTATACGCAGTATTTT. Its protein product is CASSISQGYTQYF.

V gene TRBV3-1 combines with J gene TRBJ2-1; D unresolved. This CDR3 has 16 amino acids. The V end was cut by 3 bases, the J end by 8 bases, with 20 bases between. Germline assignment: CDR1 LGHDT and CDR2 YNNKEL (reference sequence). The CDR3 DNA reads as TGTGCCAGCAGCCATTCAACCGGATTTCCGGGTGATGAGCAGTTCTTC. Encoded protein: CASSHSTGFPGDEQFF.